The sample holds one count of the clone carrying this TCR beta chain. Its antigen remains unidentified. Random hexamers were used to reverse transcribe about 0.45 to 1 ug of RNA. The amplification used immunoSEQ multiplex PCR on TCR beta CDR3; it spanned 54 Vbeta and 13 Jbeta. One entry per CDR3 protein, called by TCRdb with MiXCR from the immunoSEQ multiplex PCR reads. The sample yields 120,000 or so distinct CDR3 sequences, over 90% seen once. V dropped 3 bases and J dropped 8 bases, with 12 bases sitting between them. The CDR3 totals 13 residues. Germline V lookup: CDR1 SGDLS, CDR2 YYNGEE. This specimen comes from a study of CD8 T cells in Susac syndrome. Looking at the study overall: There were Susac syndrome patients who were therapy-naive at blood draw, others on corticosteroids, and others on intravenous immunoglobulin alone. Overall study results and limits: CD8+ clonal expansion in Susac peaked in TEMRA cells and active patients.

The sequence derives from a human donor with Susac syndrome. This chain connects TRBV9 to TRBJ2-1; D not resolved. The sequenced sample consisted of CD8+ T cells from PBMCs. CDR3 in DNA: TGTGCCAGCAGCGCACCCCGCCGTCATGAGCAGTTCTTC. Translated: CASSAPRRHEQFF.